The rows below give T cell receptor beta chains drawn from one sample of a study of Ad26.COV2.S vaccination and SARS-CoV-2 variants. The method was immunoSEQ multiplex PCR; TCRdb's version includes in-frame clones alone and lacks a portion of them. In the table there are 380,000 or so clones, 88% of which are singletons. Sequencing was performed on peripheral blood, taken in a trial of Ad26.COV2.S vaccine versus placebo. The receptors were sampled from a person between 18 and 65 years old who received the Ad26.COV2.S COVID-19 vaccine or a placebo. CDR3s leave out the opening cysteine and the closing phenylalanine or tryptophan. A D gene is named only where the DNA matches it firmly. Clone sizes are given selectively: once, few, many, or a class where the clone is expanded.

size,J,V,D,CDR3
.,TRBJ2-4,TRBV13,.,ASSSGEGGWNIQY
.,TRBJ2-1,TRBV7-9,TRBD1,ASSSNTGGGYNEQF
.,TRBJ1-5,TRBV27,TRBD1,ASSDGQGFSYQPQH
.,TRBJ1-4,TRBV7-2,.,ASSLSPTNEKLF
.,TRBJ2-7,TRBV19,TRBD1,ASSLGQELTYEQY
.,TRBJ2-7,TRBV9,.,ASSGGLSSYEQY
.,TRBJ2-7,TRBV28,TRBD1,ASSWTGGYEQY
.,TRBJ2-1,TRBV4-3,.,ASSQGRVAYNEQF
.,TRBJ2-6,TRBV4-2,TRBD2,ASSQETLAGGFSGANVLT
.,TRBJ1-1,TRBV4-1,.,ASSLLWGAEAF
.,TRBJ2-3,TRBV6-1,.,ASSEGTATDTQY
.,TRBJ1-5,TRBV28,.,ASSFHQPQH
.,TRBJ1-5,TRBV30,.,AWSVLNGDQPQH
few,TRBJ2-7,TRBV2,.,ASSDWGGGDEQY
.,TRBJ2-2,TRBV11-2,TRBD1,ASSFGTENTGELF
.,TRBJ1-4,TRBV5-1,.,ASSLGATNEKLF
.,TRBJ1-5,TRBV6-2/TRBV6-3,TRBD1,ASSPTGGLNQPQH
.,TRBJ2-2,TRBV24-1,TRBD1,ATSGRGQGRPGELF
.,TRBJ2-1,TRBV7-9,TRBD1,ASSQPGGAFYNEQF
.,TRBJ2-3,TRBV12-5,TRBD1,ASGLVQTGNLSNTQY
.,TRBJ2-3,TRBV13,.,ASSPDSTDTQY
once,TRBJ2-5,TRBV7-9,.,ASSLARQRQETQY
few,TRBJ2-4,TRBV4-1,.,ASSQADSRAKNIQY
.,TRBJ1-1,TRBV11-1,.,ASSLLRGTTEAF
.,TRBJ2-2,TRBV7-8,.,ASSKGTGELF
.,TRBJ2-1,TRBV11-2,.,ASSLGTRRQELNEQF
.,TRBJ1-2,TRBV11-2,.,ASSLDGGIYGYT
.,TRBJ1-2,TRBV5-5,TRBD1,ASSQTGTGIYGYT
.,TRBJ2-5,TRBV6-2/TRBV6-3,TRBD2,ASSLRTSGGYQETQY
.,TRBJ2-2,TRBV4-3,.,ASSQDTPQAGLSGELF
.,TRBJ2-4,TRBV4-1,.,ASSQPGVETLAKNIQY
.,TRBJ1-1,TRBV20-1,.,SARGDEAF
.,TRBJ2-5,TRBV4-3,.,ASSQDMIAGETQY
.,TRBJ1-2,TRBV27,.,ASRTTGHDYGYT
.,TRBJ2-2,TRBV4-3,.,ASSQEMTDTGELF
.,TRBJ2-1,TRBV27,TRBD2,ASSLYGSGRYNEQF
.,TRBJ1-2,TRBV6-5,.,ASTEQWSSNYGYT
.,TRBJ2-2,TRBV10-3,.,AIRAQNTGELF
once,TRBJ1-4,TRBV28,.,ASSFSQGFGEKLF
.,TRBJ2-7,TRBV15,.,ATSRDPSYEQY
.,TRBJ2-7,TRBV12-3/TRBV12-4,TRBD1,ASSSGQGTVQY
once,TRBJ2-7,TRBV27,.,ASSFRGQALYEQY
.,TRBJ2-3,TRBV27,.,ASSWGGADRTDTQY
.,TRBJ2-1,TRBV2,TRBD2,ASRAGLAGDNEQF
.,TRBJ2-5,TRBV6-2/TRBV6-3,TRBD1,ASSYSEVRDRRYQETQY